These 10 T cell receptor beta chains originate from one sample sequenced in a study of cytomegalovirus exposure and HLA in healthy donors. Both 60 Vbeta primers and 13 Jbeta primers went into the PCR. Data came from immunoSEQ multiplex PCR; TCRdb stores just in-frame clones and leaves some out. The sample yields 120,000 to 150,000 clones, about 70% seen once. The sample was PBMCs. These receptors were taken from a man in his sixties in good health and CMV-seronegative.

The chain recombines TRBV11-2 with TRBJ2-7; 8 nucleotides agree with TRBD1. With 1 base clipped from V and 0 bases from J, the junction kept 5 bases outside the gene matches. The length of the CDR3 is 16 residues. Germline V gene lookup returns CDR1 SGHAT and CDR2 FQNNGV. CDR3 in DNA: TGTGCCAGCAGCTTAGTCCGGGACAGGTTCTCCTACGAGCAGTACTTC. Amino acids: CASSLVRDRFSYEQYF.

This clone turned up a few times. The chain couples TRBV6-1 to TRBJ2-5; D gene unclear. The J call may be incorrect, as the DNA end agrees better with TRBJ2-7. This CDR3 has 14 amino acids. Looked up from germline, CDR1 is MNHNS and CDR2 is SASEGT. This chain's CDR3 is CASSEWSSSYEQYF. CDR3 bases: TGTGCCAGCAGTGAATGGTCGTCCTCCTACGAGCAGTACTTC.

This sequence joins TRBV4-3 and TRBJ1-1, with a possible D match to TRBD1 (6 bases). Trimming removed 0 bases from V and 1 base from J, with 9 bases in between. The CDR3 length is 15 residues. Germline V CDR1 and CDR2: LGHNA, YSLEER. CDR3 residues: CASSQEGGENTEAFF. In DNA form, the CDR3 reads TGCGCCAGCAGCCAAGAAGGGGGTGAGAACACTGAAGCTTTCTTT.

This clone occurred once. V is TRBV5-1 and J is TRBJ2-7; 8 bases are shared with TRBD1. The CDR3 loop spans 17 amino acids. The trim removed 1 base at V and 0 bases at J, leaving 9 bases unmatched. Germline CDR1 and CDR2: SGHRS and YFSETQ. The CDR3 sequence: CASSLWSTGVSSYEQYF. The CDR3 DNA is TGCGCCAGCAGCTTGTGGTCGACAGGGGTATCCTCCTACGAGCAGTACTTC. The entire variable domain, with the rest obtained from reference TRBV5-1 and TRBJ2-7, is as follows: KAGVTQTPRYLIKTRGQQVTLSCSPISGHRSVSWYQQTPGQGLQFLFEYFSETQRNKGNFPGRFSGRQFSNSRSEMNVSTLELGDSALYLCASSLWSTGVSSYEQYFGPGTRLTVT.

This clone was recorded once. The genes are TRBV9 and TRBJ2-2, with 10 bases lining up with TRBD2. The V gene end was trimmed by 4 bases and the J gene end by 3 bases; junction bases not matched to a gene: 6. The germline V gene has CDR1 SGDLS and CDR2 YYNGEE. The CDR3 is made up of 16 amino acids. CDR3 DNA sequence: TGTGCCAGCAGCAATCGGACTAGCGGTTACACCGGGGAGCTGTTTTTT. Protein sequence: CASSNRTSGYTGELFF.

This chain links TRBV10-3 with TRBJ1-1; no clear D gene. Germline values: CDR1 ENHRY, CDR2 SYGVKD. Between the trimmed V and J ends, which lost 0 bases and 7 bases, there was a span of 9 bases. The length of the CDR3 is 13 residues. The CDR3 is CAISESREGEAFF. The CDR3 bases are TGTGCCATCAGTGAGTCTAGAGAGGGTGAAGCTTTCTTT.

The chain employs TRBV2 and TRBJ1-5, with unresolved D. Germline CDR1 and CDR2: SNHLY and FYNNEI. V gave up 7 bases and J gave up 11 bases, with 18 bases separating them. The CDR3 is made up of 13 amino acids. In DNA, the CDR3 is TGTGCCAGCACCAACCCAGAGGGAGAAGCCCAGCATTTT. This translates into CASTNPEGEAQHF. Based on the CDR3 plus reference TRBV2 and TRBJ1-5, the full variable domain is EPEVTQTPSHQVTQMGQEVILRCVPISNHLYFYWYRQILGQKVEFLVSFYNNEISEKSEIFDDQFSVERPDGSNFTLKIRSTKLEDSAMYFCASTNPEGEAQHFGDGTRLSIL.

The chain combines TRBV14 with TRBJ1-1; no firm D call. The CDR3 length is 13 residues. Trimming left V 4 bases short and J 6 bases short, with 12 bases between. CDR1 and CDR2 from the germline V gene are SGHDN and FVKESK. CDR3 nucleotide sequence: TGTGCCAGCAGCCCAGGTCCTGACGCTGAAGCTTTCTTT. Residues: CASSPGPDAEAFF.

J is TRBJ2-7 and V is TRBV27, with 9 positions matching TRBD2. The V gene's germline CDR1 is MNHEY and CDR2 SMNVEV (reference sequence). CDR3 size: 15 residues. J lost 2 bases, V lost 5 bases, and 7 bases had no gene match. CDR3 in DNA: TGTGCCAGCAGTCCCGCTAGCGGGGCGGCCTACGAGCAGTACTTC. It codes for CASSPASGAAYEQYF.

The chain combines TRBV9 with TRBJ2-3; perhaps TRBD2 as D (6 bases). Trimming pared 5 bases from V and 1 base from J, leaving 14 bases between. The CDR3 loop spans 15 amino acids. Looked up from germline, CDR1 is SGDLS and CDR2 is YYNGEE. CDR3 in DNA: TGTGCCAGCAGACCCCCGGGACTGGGCACAGATACGCAGTATTTT. Residues: CASRPPGLGTDTQYF.